The 26 T cell receptor beta chains below come from one sample, sequenced in a study of cytomegalovirus exposure and HLA in healthy donors. Primers included in the PCR were 60 Vbeta and 13 Jbeta primers. Data came from immunoSEQ multiplex PCR; TCRdb stores just in-frame clones and leaves some out. The sample shows approximately 220,000 clones, 75% to 80% of them seen only once. The sequenced material came from PBMCs. These receptors were obtained from a man aged 18 to 30 in good health and CMV-seronegative.

V is TRBV6-1 and J is TRBJ1-1; TRBD1 aligns across 8 bases. V lost 3 bases to trimming and J lost 6 bases; unmatched junction nucleotides: 6. Germline V gives CDR1 MNHNS, CDR2 SASEGT. The CDR3 has 14 residues. The CDR3 protein is CASSEGDRLAEAFF. The CDR3, as DNA: TGTGCCAGCAGTGAGGGGGACAGGCTCGCTGAAGCTTTCTTT.

The chain is built from TRBV7-2 and TRBJ2-5, with TRBD1 matching over 10 bases. Per germline, CDR1 SGHTA and CDR2 FQGNSA. The CDR3 length is 14 residues. Trimming removed 4 bases from V and 5 bases from J; junction bases left unmatched: 4. This CDR3 reads CASSSTGGGETQYF. CDR3 bases: TGTGCCAGCAGCTCGACAGGGGGCGGGGAGACCCAGTACTTC. The full variable domain, completed using reference TRBV7-2 and TRBJ2-5, is GAGVSQSPSNKVTEKGKDVELRCDPISGHTALYWYRQSLGQGLEFLIYFQGNSAPDKSGLPSDRFSAERTGGSVSTLTIQRTQQEDSAVYLCASSSTGGGETQYFGPGTRLLVL.

This clone showed up just once. The V and J genes are TRBV30 and TRBJ2-7; 10 bases are shared with TRBD2. Trimming cost V 2 bases and J 7 bases; bases outside gene matches: 14. CDR3 size: 16 residues. The germline V gene encodes CDR1 GTSNPN and CDR2 SVGIG (reference sequence). The CDR3 spells CAWSPSRTSGREEQYF. The DNA for the CDR3 is TGTGCCTGGAGTCCCTCTCGGACTAGCGGACGGGAAGAGCAGTACTTC.

This chain joins TRBV6-5 and TRBJ2-3; possibly TRBD2 for D (5 bases). Germline V gene sequence: CDR1 MNHEY, CDR2 SVGAGI. The V end was cut by 0 bases, the J end by 0 bases, with 10 bases between. The CDR3 is made up of 16 amino acids. The CDR3 protein is CASSYSRVVSTDTQYF. DNA for the CDR3: TGTGCCAGCAGTTACTCGAGGGTAGTTAGCACAGATACGCAGTATTTT.

The chain is built from TRBV9 and TRBJ1-2; 8 positions agree with TRBD1. Germline assignment: CDR1 SGDLS and CDR2 YYNGEE. The junction had 7 bases not matched to a gene; V was cut back by 0 bases and J by 3 bases. The CDR3 covers 16 residues. The CDR3 here is CASSVDARGPYYGYTF. The DNA for the CDR3 is TGTGCCAGCAGCGTAGACGCCAGGGGGCCCTACTATGGCTACACCTTC.

J is TRBJ1-5 and V is TRBV10-3; TRBD1 agrees at 10 bases. CDR1 and CDR2 (germline): ENHRY, SYGVKD. Losses at the gene ends were 6 bases for V and 6 bases for J; bases not matched to a gene: 8. The CDR3 sequence is 15 residues long. DNA for the CDR3: TGTGCCATCAGCCCCTCGACAGGGGGCTCTCAGCCCCAGCATTTT. Protein sequence: CAISPSTGGSQPQHF.

This sequence joins TRBV6-5 and TRBJ1-3; D gene unclear. The CDR3 contains 12 residues. Germline V CDR1 and CDR2: MNHEY, SVGAGI. With 6 bases removed from V and 7 bases from J, the gap between germline ends came to 10 bases. This CDR3 reads CASRDGRNTIYF. CDR3 coding DNA: TGTGCCAGCAGAGACGGGAGGAACACCATATATTTT.

The chain uses TRBV4-3 and TRBJ1-2; TRBD1 matches at 9 bases. The trim removed 0 bases at V and 6 bases at J, leaving 5 bases unmatched. The CDR3 extends over 15 amino acids. Germline V gene data show CDR1 as LGHNA and CDR2 as YSLEER. DNA of the CDR3: TGCGCCAGCAGCCAAGATCTGGGACAGGGAAATGGCTACACCTTC. It translates to CASSQDLGQGNGYTF.

This sequence joins TRBV4-1 and TRBJ1-5, with 7 bases fitting TRBD1. Per the germline V gene, CDR1 is MGHRA and CDR2 is YSYEKL. The CDR3 has 16 amino acids. After removal of 0 bases from V and 5 bases from J, the junction contained 7 bases not matched to a gene. The CDR3 coding sequence is TGCGCCAGCAGCCAAGAAATAGGGACAGCTTATCAGCCCCAGCATTTT. Amino acids: CASSQEIGTAYQPQHF.

The chain employs TRBV11-3 and TRBJ1-3, with 7 positions matching TRBD1. V gave up 5 bases and J gave up 0 bases; unmatched junction bases: 4. This CDR3 contains 15 residues. The germline gives CDR1 SGHNT, CDR2 YENEEA. In nucleotides, the CDR3 is TGTGCCAGCAGCCCCCGGGACAGCTCTGGAAACACCATATATTTT. The encoded protein is CASSPRDSSGNTIYF. Complete variable domain (other parts from reference TRBV11-3 and TRBJ1-3): EAGVVQSPRYKIIEKKQPVAFWCNPISGHNTLYWYLQNLGQGPELLIRYENEEAVDDSQLPKDRFSAERLKGVDSTLKIQPAELGDSAVYLCASSPRDSSGNTIYFGEGSWLTVV.

This chain links TRBV9 with TRBJ2-3; 11 bases are shared with TRBD2. Germline assignment: CDR1 SGDLS and CDR2 YYNGEE. V was clipped by 4 bases and J by 4 bases; unmatched bases: 2. CDR3 length: 14 amino acids. For the CDR3, the DNA is TGTGCCAGCAGCACTAGCGGGAGATCAGATACGCAGTATTTT. Translation: CASSTSGRSDTQYF.

The genes are TRBV7-8 and TRBJ1-5; weak D call: TRBD1 (6 bases). Between the trimmed V and J ends, which lost 6 bases and 0 bases, there was a span of 12 bases. This CDR3 comprises 15 residues. Germline-derived CDR1 and CDR2 are SGHVS and FQNEAQ. The CDR3 loop reads CASRQGENSNQPQHF. The CDR3 region has the DNA TGTGCCAGCAGACAGGGAGAGAATAGCAATCAGCCCCAGCATTTT.

In this sample, this clone turned up once. V usage is TRBV5-1 and J usage is TRBJ2-3, with 9 bases lining up with TRBD2. The CDR3 totals 16 residues. From germline, CDR1 is SGHRS and CDR2 YFSETQ. The V and J ends lost 0 bases and 3 bases, in that order; junction bases with no gene match: 5. CDR3 nucleotides: TGCGCCAGCAGCTTGGTGGCGGGGGGGGAAACAGATACGCAGTATTTT. The encoded protein is CASSLVAGGETDTQYF.

This clone was seen ten or more times. This sequence joins TRBV4-1 and TRBJ2-1; 12 nucleotides line up with TRBD2. CDR3 size: 17 residues. The junction had 11 bases not matched to a gene; V was cut back by 5 bases and J by 6 bases. The germline V gene encodes CDR1 MGHRA and CDR2 YSYEKL. The CDR3 reads CASSTTGLAGNFNEQFF. The CDR3 DNA sequence: TGCGCCAGCAGCACGACCGGACTAGCGGGAAATTTCAATGAGCAGTTCTTC.

V is TRBV2 and J is TRBJ1-5; 9 bases are a match to TRBD1. Germline V gene data show CDR1 as SNHLY and CDR2 as FYNNEI. This CDR3 contains 16 residues. With 0 bases clipped from V and 5 bases from J, the junction kept 5 bases outside the gene matches. This chain's CDR3 is CASSEARGTGHQPQHF. The CDR3 DNA reads as TGTGCCAGCAGTGAAGCACGTGGGACAGGGCATCAGCCCCAGCATTTT.

The chain recombines TRBV6-5 with TRBJ2-1, with D tentatively TRBD2 (6 bases). There are 15 residues in the CDR3. Trimming shortened V by 0 bases and J by 0 bases, and 6 bases separated the two germline ends. Looked up from germline, CDR1 is MNHEY and CDR2 is SVGAGI. CDR3 sequence reads: CASSYSGSSYNEQFF. CDR3 coding DNA: TGTGCCAGCAGTTACTCCGGGAGCTCCTACAATGAGCAGTTCTTC.

V and J are TRBV28 and TRBJ1-3; TRBD1 agrees at 10 bases. The CDR3 totals 17 residues. V trimming: 8 bases; J trimming: 4 bases; junction bases outside the gene matches: 14. The germline CDR1 and CDR2 sequences are MDHEN and SYDVKM. The CDR3 is CASGTYSGTGAGNTIYF. CDR3 sequence (DNA): TGTGCCAGCGGGACCTATTCCGGGACAGGGGCCGGAAACACCATATATTTT.

The chain recombines TRBV18 with TRBJ2-5; D is possibly TRBD2 (5 bases). The V end was cut by 3 bases, the J end by 4 bases, with 9 bases between. CDR3 length equals 13 residues. Germline CDR1 KGHSH, CDR2 LQKENI. CDR3: CASSPGSGETQYF. In DNA form, the CDR3 reads TGTGCCAGCTCACCGGGCAGCGGAGAGACCCAGTACTTC.

This clone was seen a handful of times. The V and J genes are TRBV5-4 and TRBJ1-2; TRBD1 matches at 7 bases. The junction had 11 bases not matched to a gene; V was cut back by 3 bases and J by 6 bases. Germline-derived CDR1 and CDR2 are SGHNT and YYREEE (reference sequence). CDR3 length: 15 amino acids. The CDR3 nucleotides are TGTGCCAGCAGCTATCGAGACAGGGTGTTCGATGGCTACACCTTC. It is translated as CASSYRDRVFDGYTF.

The chain uses TRBV2 and TRBJ1-4, with 7 bases that match TRBD1. This CDR3 region has 15 residues. From germline, CDR1 is SNHLY and CDR2 FYNNEI. J lost 7 bases, V lost 6 bases, and 11 bases had no gene match. Here the CDR3 DNA reads TGTGCCAGCAGCCGAGCCGGGACAGCACCTGAAAAACTGTTTTTT. Translation: CASSRAGTAPEKLFF.

In this sample, this clone turned up a few times. This chain joins TRBV28 and TRBJ2-3; D is possibly TRBD2 (5 bases). The CDR3 length is 16 residues. Trimming removed 8 bases at V and 2 bases at J, with 20 bases between. From germline, CDR1 is MDHEN and CDR2 SYDVKM. The CDR3 here is CASGSGYGINTDTQYF. The CDR3 DNA is TGTGCCAGCGGATCGGGGTACGGGATAAACACAGATACGCAGTATTTT.

The gene calls are TRBV28 and TRBJ2-7; perhaps TRBD2 as D (5 bases). CDR1 is MDHEN and CDR2 is SYDVKM in the germline V gene. V was pared by 3 bases and J by 1 base, with 19 bases between. CDR3 length: 17 residues. This CDR3 is CASSFVGGLKVSYEQYF. The DNA of the CDR3 is TGTGCCAGCAGTTTCGTAGGAGGACTCAAAGTTTCCTACGAGCAGTACTTC.

The chain couples TRBV18 to TRBJ2-3, with TRBD1 as a possible D gene (6 bases). V lost 1 base and J 4 bases, leaving 9 bases between the germline ends. Germline assignment: CDR1 KGHSH and CDR2 LQKENI. The CDR3 has 14 residues. The CDR3 nucleotides read TGTGCCAGCTCACCACAGACAGGTTCAGATACGCAGTATTTT. Translation: CASSPQTGSDTQYF.

The chain is built from TRBV11-1 and TRBJ2-7; perhaps TRBD1 as D (5 bases). The CDR3 is 16 residues long. Germline V gene lookup returns CDR1 SGHAT and CDR2 FQDESV (reference sequence). V was trimmed by 4 bases and J by 3 bases, leaving 19 bases between them. The CDR3 DNA follows: TGTGCCAGCAGCTCCCCCCTCGACAGCTACTACTACGAGCAGTACTTC. It codes for CASSSPLDSYYYEQYF.

This chain connects TRBV20-1 to TRBJ2-3; tentative D call: TRBD2 (6 bases). V lost 4 bases to trimming and J lost 8 bases, with 10 bases between them. The CDR3 sequence is 11 residues long. Germline CDR1 reads DFQATT; CDR2 reads SNEGSKA (reference sequence). The CDR3 sequence is CSATKEGTQYF. Written as DNA, the CDR3 is TGCAGTGCTACAAAGGAGGGTACGCAGTATTTT.

The chain couples TRBV7-3 to TRBJ1-2; 7 nucleotides line up with TRBD1. Trimming cost V 5 bases and J 8 bases; bases outside gene matches: 8. The CDR3 consists of 13 residues. The germline gives CDR1 SGHTA, CDR2 FQGTGA. The CDR3 nucleotides are TGTGCCAGCAGCCCTCGACAGGGAAGGGGCTACACCTTC. As protein: CASSPRQGRGYTF.